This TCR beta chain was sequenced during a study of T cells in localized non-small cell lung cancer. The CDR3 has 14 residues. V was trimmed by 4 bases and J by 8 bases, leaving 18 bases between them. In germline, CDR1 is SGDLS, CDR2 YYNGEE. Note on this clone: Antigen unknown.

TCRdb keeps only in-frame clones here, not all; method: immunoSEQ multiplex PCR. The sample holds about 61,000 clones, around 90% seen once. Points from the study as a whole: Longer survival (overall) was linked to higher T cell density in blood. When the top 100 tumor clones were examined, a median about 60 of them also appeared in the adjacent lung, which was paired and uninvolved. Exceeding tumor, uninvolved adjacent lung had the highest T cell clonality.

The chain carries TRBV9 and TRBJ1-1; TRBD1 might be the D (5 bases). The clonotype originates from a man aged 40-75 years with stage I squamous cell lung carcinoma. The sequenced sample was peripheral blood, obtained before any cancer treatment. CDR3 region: CASSLFFGGSEAFF. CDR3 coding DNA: TGTGCCAGCAGCTTGTTCTTTGGGGGATCGGAAGCTTTCTTT.